The 11 T cell receptor beta chains below all came from one sample that was sequenced in a study of blood T cell repertoires in COVID-19 (dated by TCRdb to about 2020). Receptor amplification or capture employed the immunoSEQ multiplex PCR assay. Imported from immuneACCESS, the table was reduced by TCRdb to in-frame sequences with V and J called. These copies leave out some clones; in studies compared against another copy, an unresolved V gene accounts for under half, and the cause of the remainder is not known. Here the sample has approximately 260,000 clones; roughly 80% occur a single time. In total, the top ten clones hold approximately 4.3% of the sample. The sequenced material came from PBMCs or T cells enriched from blood (not recorded which). All receptors derive from a man between 25 and 39 years old with acute COVID-19.

The V and J genes are TRBV5-6 and TRBJ2-5; unclear D gene. Germline lookup yields CDR1 SGHDT and CDR2 YYEEEE. CDR3 length equals 12 residues. Between the trimmed V and J ends, which lost 2 bases and 4 bases, there was a span of 6 bases. CDR3: CASSFTSETQYF. The DNA of the CDR3 is TGTGCCAGCAGCTTTACTTCAGAGACCCAGTACTTC. Variable domain in full (rest from reference TRBV5-6 and TRBJ2-5): DAGVTQSPTHLIKTRGQQVTLRCSPKSGHDTVSWYQQALGQGPQFIFQYYEEEERQRGNFPDRFSGHQFPNYSSELNVNALLLGDSALYLCASSFTSETQYFGPGTRLLVL.

J is TRBJ1-1 and V is TRBV9; possible D gene TRBD1, 6 bases. V lost 4 bases, J lost 1 base, and 11 bases lay in between. This CDR3 spans 14 amino acids. From germline, CDR1 is SGDLS and CDR2 YYNGEE. The CDR3 reads CASSLTGENTEAFF. CDR3 in DNA: TGTGCCAGCAGCCTGACAGGCGAGAACACTGAAGCTTTCTTT.

This clone was detected only a few times. V is TRBV2 and J is TRBJ2-7; perhaps TRBD1 as D (5 bases). V was pared by 6 bases and J by 7 bases, with 22 bases between. This CDR3 has 15 amino acids. Germline-derived CDR1 and CDR2 are SNHLY and FYNNEI. The CDR3 bases are TGTGCCAGCAGCCAGGGTGAAGAAGGGGCCAGGGAGCAGTACGTC. This codes for CASSQGEEGAREQYV.

This clone was detected a few times. The chain links TRBV6-1 to TRBJ2-2, with D maybe TRBD2 (5 bases). The germline V and J ends were trimmed by 2 bases and 6 bases, with 7 bases remaining between them. CDR3 length equals 13 residues. Germline V gene data show CDR1 as MNHNS and CDR2 as SASEGT. The CDR3 loop is CASSERESGELFF. The CDR3 DNA is TGTGCCAGCAGTGAAAGGGAGTCCGGGGAGCTGTTTTTT.

The chain employs TRBV28 and TRBJ2-7; 10 nucleotides agree with TRBD1. CDR1 and CDR2 (germline): MDHEN, SYDVKM. After removal of 6 bases from V and 6 bases from J, the junction contained 11 bases not matched to a gene. The CDR3 length is 15 residues. The DNA for the CDR3 is TGTGCCAGCAGGGGGAGACAGGGGGCCCAAACCGAGCAGTACGTC. This codes for CASRGRQGAQTEQYV.

V gene TRBV27 combines with J gene TRBJ1-5, with D possibly TRBD1 on 5 matching bases. Trimming cost V 7 bases and J 7 bases, with 20 bases left between them. This CDR3 comprises 15 residues. Germline V gives CDR1 MNHEY, CDR2 SMNVEV (reference sequence). CDR3 in amino acids: CASTPAGGAEQPQHF. CDR3 sequence (DNA): TGTGCCAGCACCCCAGCGGGAGGGGCTGAACAGCCCCAGCATTTT.

The chain employs TRBV15 and TRBJ2-5, with 10 bases matching TRBD2. The CDR3 contains 17 residues. Germline loops: CDR1 LNHNV, CDR2 YYDKDF (reference sequence). With 3 bases clipped from V and 4 bases from J, the junction kept 11 bases outside the gene matches. CDR3 bases: TGTGCCACCAGCAGCGTGTCCCCTAGCGGGAGAGGAGAGACCCAGTACTTC. It specifies CATSSVSPSGRGETQYF.

The chain recombines TRBV3-1 (or the pseudogene TRBV3-2) with TRBJ2-3, with 8 bases matching TRBD1. V lost 9 bases to trimming and J lost 8 bases; unmatched junction nucleotides: 7. The V gene's germline CDR1 is LGHDT and CDR2 YNNKEL (reference sequence). The CDR3 consists of 12 residues. CDR3 loop: CASTQGDSTQYF. Here the CDR3 DNA reads TGTGCCAGTACACAGGGGGATAGTACGCAGTATTTT.

The genes are TRBV24-1 and TRBJ2-5, with 11 bases fitting TRBD1. This CDR3 has 16 residues. Germline-derived CDR1 and CDR2 are KGHDR and SFDVKD. After removal of 2 bases from V and 4 bases from J, the junction contained 5 bases not matched to a gene. The CDR3 loop is CATSDSDRGLSETQYF. Written as DNA, the CDR3 is TGTGCCACCAGTGATTCGGACAGGGGGCTGTCAGAGACCCAGTACTTC.

The chain has TRBV3-1 (or the pseudogene TRBV3-2) and TRBJ1-1; 8 nucleotides match TRBD1. The J segment lost 2 bases and the V segment lost 0 bases, leaving 5 bases of the junction unmatched. The CDR3 runs 16 residues. The V gene's germline CDR1 is LGHDT and CDR2 YNNKEL (reference sequence). CDR3 sequence reads: CASSQDRQGANTEAFF. The CDR3 bases are TGTGCCAGCAGCCAAGATCGGCAGGGGGCCAACACTGAAGCTTTCTTT.

This chain uses TRBV28 with TRBJ1-2; possibly TRBD1 for D (5 bases). Trimming cost V 2 bases and J 8 bases, with 18 bases left between them. The CDR3 contains 15 residues. Germline values: CDR1 MDHEN, CDR2 SYDVKM. The CDR3 DNA follows: TGTGCCAGCAGTTTAAGTGGCTCAGGGAATAGCGGCTACACCTTC. As protein: CASSLSGSGNSGYTF.